The 9 T cell receptor beta chains reported below all come from one sample, sequenced in a study of regulatory T cells in long-lasting Graves disease. Noted time point: newly diagnosed GD, antithyroid drugs for less than 3 months. Generation of the TCR library employed RNA extracted from PBMCs. Investigators prepared the TCR beta libraries by applying iRepertoire HTBI primers and Arm-PCR of CDR3 regions. TCRdb redid the calling of the multiplex PCR reads with MiXCR, one entry per CDR3 protein. Of approximately 470,000 distinct CDR3 sequences listed, around 15% are singletons. The same data also contributed to another study, on T cells in Graves' hyperthyroidism and ophthalmopathy.

The material sequenced was peripheral blood mononuclear cells (PBMCs), taken at new diagnosis, from a patient treated with antithyroid drugs. All receptors come from a man aged 35 to 55 with Graves disease.

Turning to this clonotype: This may stem from a read error, because a much larger clone lies one nucleotide away. The chain links TRBV5-8 to TRBJ2-2; 10 bases line up with TRBD2. CDR3 length equals 19 residues. The germline gives CDR1 SGHTS, CDR2 YDEGEE. The DNA of the CDR3 is TGTGTCAGCAGCCTGGACAGAAGAAGGACTAGCGGGAACACCGGGGAGCTGTTTTTT. This codes for CVSSLDRRRTSGNTGELFF.

Ten or more counts support this clonotype. The V and J genes are TRBV27 and TRBJ2-7; TRBD1 matches 7 bases. V was clipped by 3 bases and J by 3 bases; unmatched bases: 5. The CDR3 loop spans 14 amino acids. The germline V gene has CDR1 MNHEY and CDR2 SMNVEV (reference sequence). CDR3 loop: CASSFGDRDYEQYF. Written as DNA, the CDR3 is TGTGCCAGCAGTTTCGGTGACAGGGACTACGAGCAGTACTTC.

Comment on this clonotype: A much larger clone sits a single nucleotide away, making a read error possible. The rearrangement uses TRBV7-9 and TRBJ2-1; 10 bases agree with TRBD1. This CDR3 has 14 amino acids. With 9 bases clipped from V and 10 bases from J, the junction kept 12 bases outside the gene matches. The germline CDR1 and CDR2 sequences are SEHNR and FQNEAQ (reference sequence). The chain's CDR3 is CASIRQGATYEQFF. The CDR3 DNA reads TGTGCCAGTATTAGACAGGGGGCCACCTACGAGCAGTTCTTC.

This clonotype was recorded a few times. The chain joins TRBV29-1 to TRBJ2-5; D is perhaps TRBD2 (6 bases). Per germline, CDR1 SQVTM and CDR2 ANQGSEA. V lost 3 bases and J lost 4, with 9 bases in between. This CDR3 comprises 12 residues. CDR3 in DNA: TGCAGCGTTGAGAGCGGGCCAGAGACCCAGTACTTC. It is translated as CSVESGPETQYF.

The rearrangement links TRBV6-5 to TRBJ2-7, with 7 bases lining up with TRBD2. Per the germline V gene, CDR1 is MNHEY and CDR2 is SVGAGI. The CDR3 consists of 15 residues. The trim removed 0 bases at V and 2 bases at J, leaving 4 bases unmatched. The CDR3 region is CASSYSRREPYEQYF. CDR3 coding DNA: TGTGCCAGCAGTTACTCGCGGCGGGAGCCCTACGAGCAGTACTTC.

The chain employs TRBV27 and TRBJ2-7; D ambiguous. V was shortened by 8 bases and J by 7 bases, with 12 bases between the two germline ends. CDR3 size: 11 residues. Per germline, CDR1 MNHEY and CDR2 SMNVEV (reference sequence). The DNA of the CDR3 is TGTGCCAGCGGCCCCATTTGGGAGCAGTACTTC. Protein: CASGPIWEQYF.

The genes are TRBV6-5 and TRBJ2-7; D uncertain. The CDR3 is 14 amino acids. Between the trimmed V and J ends, which lost 4 bases and 5 bases, there was a span of 15 bases. The V gene's germline CDR1 is MNHEY and CDR2 SVGAGI. The CDR3 sequence is CASSSPPSGNEQYF. In DNA form, the CDR3 reads TGTGCCAGCAGTTCCCCGCCGTCGGGCAACGAGCAGTACTTC.

This clonotype was detected ten times or more. The rearrangement uses TRBV3-1 and TRBJ2-7; D is ambiguous. Deletions cut 0 bases from V and 5 bases from J, with 14 bases between. The germline V gene has CDR1 LGHDT and CDR2 YNNKEL (reference sequence). CDR3 size: 15 residues. The CDR3 sequence: CASSQDLRSFDEQYF. The CDR3 DNA reads TGTGCCAGCAGCCAAGATTTACGGTCTTTCGACGAGCAGTACTTC.

Of note for this clonotype: This may come from a read error, since a much larger clone is one base off. This chain links TRBV27 with TRBJ2-7, with 12 bases aligning to TRBD2. This CDR3 contains 14 residues. After removal of 7 bases from V and 6 bases from J, the junction contained 7 bases not matched to a gene. Germline loops: CDR1 MNHEY, CDR2 SMNVEV (reference sequence). Here the CDR3 DNA reads TGTGCCAGCACCCGGACTAGCGGGGTTCCCGAGCAGTACTTC. Encoded protein: CASTRTSGVPEQYF.